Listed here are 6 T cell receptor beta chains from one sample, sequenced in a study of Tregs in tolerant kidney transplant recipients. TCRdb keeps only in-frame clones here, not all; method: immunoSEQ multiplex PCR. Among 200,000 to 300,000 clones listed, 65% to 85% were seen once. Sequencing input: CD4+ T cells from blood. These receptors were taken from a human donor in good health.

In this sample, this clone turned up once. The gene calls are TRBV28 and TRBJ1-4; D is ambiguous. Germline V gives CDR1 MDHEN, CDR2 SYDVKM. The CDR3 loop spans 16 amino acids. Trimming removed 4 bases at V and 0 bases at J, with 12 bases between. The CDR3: CASSSHADATNEKLFF. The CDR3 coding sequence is TGTGCCAGCAGTTCCCATGCGGATGCAACTAATGAAAAACTGTTTTTT.

The CDR3 region has the DNA TGCAGCGTCGCACCACAAAACATTCAGTACTTC. It is translated as CSVAPQNIQYF. The genes are TRBV29-1 and TRBJ2-4, with D unresolved. The ends were cut back, 6 bases at V and 5 bases at J, with 8 bases in the middle. This CDR3 is built from 11 residues. Germline loops: CDR1 SQVTM, CDR2 ANQGSEA.

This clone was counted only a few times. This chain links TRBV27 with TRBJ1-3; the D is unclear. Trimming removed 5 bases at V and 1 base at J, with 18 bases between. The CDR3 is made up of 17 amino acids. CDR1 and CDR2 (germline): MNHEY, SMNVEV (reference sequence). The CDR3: CASSPLTWSPSGNTIYF. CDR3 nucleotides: TGTGCCAGCAGTCCCCTGACCTGGAGCCCTTCTGGAAACACCATATATTTT.

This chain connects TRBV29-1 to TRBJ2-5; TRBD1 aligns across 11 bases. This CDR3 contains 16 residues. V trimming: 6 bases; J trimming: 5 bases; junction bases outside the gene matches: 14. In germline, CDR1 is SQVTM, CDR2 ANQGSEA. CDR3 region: CSVARDRGVRMETQYF. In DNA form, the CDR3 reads TGCAGCGTCGCCCGGGACAGGGGGGTTAGAATGGAGACCCAGTACTTC.

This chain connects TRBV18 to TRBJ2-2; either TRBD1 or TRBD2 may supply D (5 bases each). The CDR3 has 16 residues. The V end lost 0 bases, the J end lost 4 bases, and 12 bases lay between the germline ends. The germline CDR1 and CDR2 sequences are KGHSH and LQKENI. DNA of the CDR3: TGTGCCAGCTCACCACCGGCAGAGGGGATCACCGGGGAGCTGTTTTTT. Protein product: CASSPPAEGITGELFF.

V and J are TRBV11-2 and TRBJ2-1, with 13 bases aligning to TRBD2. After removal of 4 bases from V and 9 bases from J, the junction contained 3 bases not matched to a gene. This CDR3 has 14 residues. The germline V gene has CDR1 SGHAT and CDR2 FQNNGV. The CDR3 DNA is TGTGCCAGCAGCTCGGGACTAGCGGGGCCTGAGCAGTTCTTC. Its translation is CASSSGLAGPEQFF.